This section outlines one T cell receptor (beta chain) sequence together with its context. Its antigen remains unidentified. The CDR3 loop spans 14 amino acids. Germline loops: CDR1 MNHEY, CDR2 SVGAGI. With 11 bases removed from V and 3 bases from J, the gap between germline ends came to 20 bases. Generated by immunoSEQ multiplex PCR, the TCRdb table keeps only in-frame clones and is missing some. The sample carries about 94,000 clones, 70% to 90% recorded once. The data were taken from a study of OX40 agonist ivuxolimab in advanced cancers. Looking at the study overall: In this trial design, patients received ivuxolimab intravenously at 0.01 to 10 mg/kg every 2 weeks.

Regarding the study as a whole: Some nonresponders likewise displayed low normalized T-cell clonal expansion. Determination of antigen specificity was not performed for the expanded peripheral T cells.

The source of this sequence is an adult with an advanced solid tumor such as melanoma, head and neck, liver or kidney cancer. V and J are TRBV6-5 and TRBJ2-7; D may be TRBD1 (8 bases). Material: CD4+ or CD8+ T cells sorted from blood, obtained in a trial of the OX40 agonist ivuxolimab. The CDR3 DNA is TGTGCCGCGGGAGCCGTGGACAGGGTCTACGAGCAGTACTTC. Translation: CAAGAVDRVYEQYF.